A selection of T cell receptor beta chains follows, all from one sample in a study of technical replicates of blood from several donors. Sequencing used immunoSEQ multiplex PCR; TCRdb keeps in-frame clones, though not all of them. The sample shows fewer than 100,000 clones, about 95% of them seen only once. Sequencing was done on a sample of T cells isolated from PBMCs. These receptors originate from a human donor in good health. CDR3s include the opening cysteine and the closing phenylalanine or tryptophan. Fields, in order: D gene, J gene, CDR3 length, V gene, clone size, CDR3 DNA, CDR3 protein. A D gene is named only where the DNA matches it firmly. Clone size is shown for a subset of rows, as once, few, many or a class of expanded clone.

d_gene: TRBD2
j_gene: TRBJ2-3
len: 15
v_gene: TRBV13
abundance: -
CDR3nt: TGTGCCAGCAGCTCACCGAGGGGAGGGACAGATACGCAGTATTTT
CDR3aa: CASSSPRGGTDTQYF

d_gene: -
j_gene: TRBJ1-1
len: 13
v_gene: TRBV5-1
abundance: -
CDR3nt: TGCGCCAGCAGACTACAGGAGAACACTGAAGCTTTCTTT
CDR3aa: CASRLQENTEAFF

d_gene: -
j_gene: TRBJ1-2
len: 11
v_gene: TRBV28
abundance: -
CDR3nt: TGTGCCAGCAGTTCCGAGTATGGCTACACCTTC
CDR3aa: CASSSEYGYTF

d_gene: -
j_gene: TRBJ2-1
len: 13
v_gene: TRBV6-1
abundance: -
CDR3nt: TGTGCCAGCAGGCGACTAGGAGACAATGAGCAGTTCTTC
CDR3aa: CASRRLGDNEQFF

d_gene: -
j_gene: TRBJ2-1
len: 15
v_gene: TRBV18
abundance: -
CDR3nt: TGTGCCAGCTCATCCAGCACAGGTAGCCACAATGAGCAGTTCTTC
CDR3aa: CASSSSTGSHNEQFF

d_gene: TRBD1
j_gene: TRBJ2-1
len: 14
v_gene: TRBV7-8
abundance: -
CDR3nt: TGTGCCAGCAGCACCGGACAGGCCAGAAGTGAGCAGTTCTTC
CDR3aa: CASSTGQARSEQFF

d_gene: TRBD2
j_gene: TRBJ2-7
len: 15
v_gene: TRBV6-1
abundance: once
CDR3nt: TGTGCCAGCAGTGAAGCGGGAGGGCCAAGATACGAGCAGTACTTC
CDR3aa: CASSEAGGPRYEQYF

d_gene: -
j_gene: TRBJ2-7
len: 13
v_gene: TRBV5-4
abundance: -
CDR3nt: TGTGCCAGCAGCTTGGTACAGGGTAGCGAGCAGTACTTC
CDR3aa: CASSLVQGSEQYF

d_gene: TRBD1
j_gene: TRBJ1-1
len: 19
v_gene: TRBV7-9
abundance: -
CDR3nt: TGTGCCAGCAGCTTAGCATACCGGGACAGGGATATCAAGTACACTGAAGCTTTCTTT
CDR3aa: CASSLAYRDRDIKYTEAFF

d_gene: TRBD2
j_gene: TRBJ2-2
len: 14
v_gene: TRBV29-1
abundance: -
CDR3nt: TGCAGCGTTGGGACTAGCGGAAACACCGGGGAGCTGTTTTTT
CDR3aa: CSVGTSGNTGELFF

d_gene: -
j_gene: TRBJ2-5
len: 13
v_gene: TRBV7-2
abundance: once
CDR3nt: TGTGCCAGCAGCTCCCCAGGGGGGGAGACCCAGTACTTC
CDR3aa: CASSSPGGETQYF

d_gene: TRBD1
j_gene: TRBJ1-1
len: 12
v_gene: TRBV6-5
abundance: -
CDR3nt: TGTGCCAGCAGTGGGGACAGCACTGAAGCTTTCTTT
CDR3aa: CASSGDSTEAFF

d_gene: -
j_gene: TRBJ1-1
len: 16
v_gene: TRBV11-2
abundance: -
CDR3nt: TGTGCCAGCAGCTTAATGGCCCTCTCAACGAACACTGAAGCTTTCTTT
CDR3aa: CASSLMALSTNTEAFF

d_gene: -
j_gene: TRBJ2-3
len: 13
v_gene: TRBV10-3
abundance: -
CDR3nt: TGTGCCATCAAATCCGGGTACACAGATACGCAGTATTTT
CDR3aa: CAIKSGYTDTQYF

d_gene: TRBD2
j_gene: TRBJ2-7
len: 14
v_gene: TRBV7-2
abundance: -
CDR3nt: TGTGCCAGCAGCCCCGGGACTAGTAACTACGAGCAGTACTTC
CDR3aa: CASSPGTSNYEQYF

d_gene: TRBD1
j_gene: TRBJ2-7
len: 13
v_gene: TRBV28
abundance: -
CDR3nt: TGTGCCAGCAGGAGACAGGGGGGTTTCGAGCAGTACTTC
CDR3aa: CASRRQGGFEQYF

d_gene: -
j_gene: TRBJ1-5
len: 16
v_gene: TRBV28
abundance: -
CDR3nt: TGTGCCAGCAGTTTAGCTGGCGACAGACCCTATCAGCCCCAGCATTTT
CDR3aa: CASSLAGDRPYQPQHF

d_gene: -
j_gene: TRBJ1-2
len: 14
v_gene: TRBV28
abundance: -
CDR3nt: TGTGCCAGCAGTTTACAGGGAAGGAGCTATGGCTACACCTTC
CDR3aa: CASSLQGRSYGYTF

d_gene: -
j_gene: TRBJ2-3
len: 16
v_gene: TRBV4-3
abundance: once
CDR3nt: TGCGCCAGCAGCCAAGATCCGGGTATCAGTTCAGATACGCAGTATTTT
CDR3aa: CASSQDPGISSDTQYF

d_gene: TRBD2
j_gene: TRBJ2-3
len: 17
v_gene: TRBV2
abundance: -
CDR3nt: TGTGCCAGCAGGACCCAGCTAGCGGGGGTGGGCACAGATACGCAGTATTTT
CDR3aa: CASRTQLAGVGTDTQYF

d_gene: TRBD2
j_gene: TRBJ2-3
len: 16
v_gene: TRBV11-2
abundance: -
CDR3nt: TGTGCCAGCAGCTTAGGGCGGGGGAGGTATGCAGATACGCAGTATTTT
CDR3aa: CASSLGRGRYADTQYF

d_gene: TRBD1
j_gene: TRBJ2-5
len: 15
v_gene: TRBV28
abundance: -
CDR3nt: TGTGCCAGCATTACCGGCAGGGGGCTTGGGGAGACCCAGTACTTC
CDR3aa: CASITGRGLGETQYF

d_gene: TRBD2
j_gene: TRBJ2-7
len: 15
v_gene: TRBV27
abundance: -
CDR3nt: TGTGCCAGCAGTAGTCGCGGGAGGGCCAGGTACGAGCAGTACTTC
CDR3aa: CASSSRGRARYEQYF

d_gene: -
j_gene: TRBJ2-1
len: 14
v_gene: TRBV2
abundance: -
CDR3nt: TGTGCCAGCCACCCGACTCTAGTACACAATGAGCAGTTCTTC
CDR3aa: CASHPTLVHNEQFF

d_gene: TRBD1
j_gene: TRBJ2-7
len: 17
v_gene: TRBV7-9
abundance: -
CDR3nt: TGTGCCAGCAGCGACAGGGGGCCATTAGTTTTATTGTACGAGCAGTACTTC
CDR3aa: CASSDRGPLVLLYEQYF

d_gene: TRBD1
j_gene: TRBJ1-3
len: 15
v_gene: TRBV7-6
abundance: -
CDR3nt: TGTGCCAGCAGCCCTGGACAGGGGGTTGGAAACACCATATATTTT
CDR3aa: CASSPGQGVGNTIYF

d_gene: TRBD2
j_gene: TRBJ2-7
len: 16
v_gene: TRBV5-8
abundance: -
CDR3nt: TGTGCCAGCACCCAGAACCTAATAGCGGGAGTAAACGAGCAGTACTTC
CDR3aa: CASTQNLIAGVNEQYF

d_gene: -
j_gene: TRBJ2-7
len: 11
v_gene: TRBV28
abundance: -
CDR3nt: TGTGCCAGCAGTAAACTAGTTTCTCAGTACTTC
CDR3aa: CASSKLVSQYF

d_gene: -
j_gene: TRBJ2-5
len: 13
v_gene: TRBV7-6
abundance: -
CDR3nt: TGTGCCAGCAGCTTAGGAGGGAAGGAGACCCAGTACTTC
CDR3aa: CASSLGGKETQYF

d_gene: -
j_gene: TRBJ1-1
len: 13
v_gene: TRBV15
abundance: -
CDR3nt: TGTGCCACCAGCAGAGATACAGGCACTGAAGCTTTCTTT
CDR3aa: CATSRDTGTEAFF

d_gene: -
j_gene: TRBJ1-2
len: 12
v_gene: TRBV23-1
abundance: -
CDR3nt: TGCGCCAGCATTTTTAAGAGATATGGCTACACCTTC
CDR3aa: CASIFKRYGYTF

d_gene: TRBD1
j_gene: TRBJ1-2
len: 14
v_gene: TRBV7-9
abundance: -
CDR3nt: TGTGCCAGCAGCTTAGTGGCAGGGGGCTATGGCTACACCTTC
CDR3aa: CASSLVAGGYGYTF

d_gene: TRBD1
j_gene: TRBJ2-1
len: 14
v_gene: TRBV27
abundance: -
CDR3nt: TGTGCCAGCAGTTTCGAGGGGGCTTACTATGAGCAGTTCTTC
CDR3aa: CASSFEGAYYEQFF